One sample yielded the 14 T cell receptor beta chains listed below, sequenced in a study of T cells in Graves' hyperthyroidism and ophthalmopathy. Authors of the study amplified TCR beta CDR3 regions from RNA transcripts. The HTBI primer set drove a first-round RT-PCR of the TCR CDR3. TCRdb reanalysed the multiplex PCR reads using MiXCR and keeps one entry per CDR3 protein. The table includes 650,000 to 750,000 distinct CDR3 sequences, less than 15% detected once. Input material: blood. These receptors were obtained from a woman younger than 35 with Graves' hyperthyroidism.

This clonotype was seen ten or more times. The chain has TRBV5-1 and TRBJ2-1; D is perhaps TRBD1 (5 bases). Germline CDR1 SGHRS, CDR2 YFSETQ. The V end lost 3 bases, the J end lost 2 bases, and 12 bases lay between the germline ends. The CDR3 has 15 amino acids. DNA for the CDR3: TGCGCCAGCAGCTCACAAGGGGCTACCTACAATGAGCAGTTCTTC. As protein: CASSSQGATYNEQFF.

This clonotype appeared many times. The J gene is TRBJ2-4, the V gene TRBV28, with D possibly matching TRBD2 (6 bases). The CDR3 totals 16 residues. The germline V gene encodes CDR1 MDHEN and CDR2 SYDVKM. Trimming removed 1 base at V and 6 bases at J, with 16 bases between. As DNA, the CDR3 is TGTGCCAGCAGTTTATCTTCAACGGGAGTCAGAAACATTCAGTACTTC. Amino acids: CASSLSSTGVRNIQYF.

Notes on this clonotype: A much larger clone is a single base away; this may be a read error. In DNA form, the CDR3 reads TGTGCCAGCTCACCAGGTGGGGGGGGTGAAGCTTACTTT. Translation: CASSPGGGGEAYF. This chain joins TRBV18 and TRBJ1-1; maybe TRBD1 (5 bases). The CDR3 sequence is 13 residues long. The germline gives CDR1 KGHSH, CDR2 LQKENI. The whole variable domain, remainder taken from reference TRBV18 and TRBJ1-1, is NAGVMQNPRHLVRRRGQEARLRCSPMKGHSHVYWYRQLPEEGLKFMVYLQKENIIDESGMPKERFSAEFPKEGPSILRIQQVVRGDSAAYFCASSPGGGGEAYFGQGTRLTVV.

Comments on this clonotype: This clone may be a read error of a much larger clone one base away. The chain uses TRBV6-2 or TRBV6-3 and TRBJ1-3; 9 positions match TRBD1. CDR1 is MNHEY and CDR2 is SVGEGT in the germline V gene. The CDR3 covers 15 residues. CDR3 loop: CASSWTGDSGNTIHF. CDR3 bases: TGTGCCAGCAGTTGGACAGGGGACTCTGGAAACACCATACATTTT.

This clonotype was seen at least ten times. This chain joins TRBV28 and TRBJ2-7; 14 bases are a match to TRBD2. Germline V gene sequence: CDR1 MDHEN, CDR2 SYDVKM. The CDR3 extends over 16 amino acids. V dropped 5 bases and J dropped 2; count of bases not matched to a gene: 5. CDR3 in amino acids: CASSEGLAGAAYEQYF. CDR3 DNA sequence: TGTGCCAGCAGTGAGGGACTAGCGGGAGCGGCCTACGAGCAGTACTTC.

This clonotype was recorded at least ten times. The J gene is TRBJ2-5, the V gene TRBV13, with D perhaps matching TRBD1 or TRBD2 (6 bases each). The ends were cut back, 5 bases at V and 1 base at J, with 14 bases in the middle. CDR1 PRHDT and CDR2 FYEKMQ come from the germline V gene (reference sequence). This CDR3 contains 15 residues. The chain's CDR3 is CASSMGGGGQETQYF. The CDR3 DNA reads as TGTGCCAGCAGCATGGGGGGCGGTGGCCAAGAGACCCAGTACTTC. The full variable domain, with the rest looked up from reference TRBV13 and TRBJ2-5, is AAGVIQSPRHLIKEKRETATLKCYPIPRHDTVYWYQQGPGQDPQFLISFYEKMQSDKGSIPDRFSAQQFSDYHSELNMSSLELGDSALYFCASSMGGGGQETQYFGPGTRLLVL.

At least ten counts were recorded for this clonotype. The chain recombines TRBV7-2 with TRBJ2-1; 9 positions agree with TRBD2. Germline V gene data show CDR1 as SGHTA and CDR2 as FQGNSA. The CDR3 length is 15 residues. J was trimmed by 4 bases and V by 6 bases; bases with no gene match: 7. The CDR3 DNA follows: TGTGCCAGCAGTCGAGCTAGCGGGACATACAATGAGCAGTTCTTC. Translating it yields CASSRASGTYNEQFF.

This clonotype occurred many times. The rearrangement joins TRBV12-3 or TRBV12-4 to TRBJ1-3; D is unclear. The CDR3 sequence is 14 residues long. Trimming removed 3 bases at V and 0 bases at J, with 6 bases between. CDR3 nucleotide sequence: TGTGCCAGCAGTTTCACTAACTCTGGAAACACCATATATTTT. It translates to CASSFTNSGNTIYF.

This clonotype was counted ten times or more. The V call is TRBV14, the J call TRBJ2-4; TRBD2 matches at 9 bases. Unmatched junction bases numbered 10, after V lost 3 bases and J lost 7 bases. CDR1 is SGHDN and CDR2 is FVKESK in the germline V gene. The CDR3 spans 16 residues. The CDR3 DNA follows: TGTGCCAGCAGCCAGATGATAGCGGGAGAGATGAACATTCAGTACTTC. As protein: CASSQMIAGEMNIQYF.

This clonotype was picked up many times. The chain links TRBV20-1 to TRBJ2-3, with 14 bases identical to TRBD2. CDR3 length equals 17 residues. V trimming: 6 bases; J trimming: 0 bases; junction bases outside the gene matches: 8. Germline V gives CDR1 DFQATT, CDR2 SNEGSKA (reference sequence). In DNA form, the CDR3 reads TGCAGTGCCACCGGGACTAGCGGGAGACTGAGCACAGATACGCAGTATTTT. This sequence encodes CSATGTSGRLSTDTQYF.

The chain couples TRBV27 to TRBJ1-4, with 8 bases fitting TRBD1. The CDR3 loop spans 14 amino acids. V lost 6 bases to trimming and J lost 8 bases; unmatched junction nucleotides: 8. Per germline, CDR1 MNHEY and CDR2 SMNVEV (reference sequence). The CDR3 sequence is CASRNQGAQEKLFF. CDR3 coding DNA: TGTGCCAGCAGAAACCAGGGGGCGCAGGAAAAACTGTTTTTT. Complete variable domain (other parts from reference TRBV27 and TRBJ1-4): EAQVTQNPRYLITVTGKKLTVTCSQNMNHEYMSWYRQDPGLGLRQIYYSMNVEVTDKGDVPEGYKVSRKEKRNFPLILESPSPNQTSLYFCASRNQGAQEKLFFGSGTQLSVL.

This clonotype was counted many times. The rearrangement uses TRBV20-1 and TRBJ1-1; tentatively, D is TRBD1 (5 bases). V was cut by 0 bases and J by 6 bases, with 17 bases left in between. In germline, CDR1 is DFQATT, CDR2 SNEGSKA (reference sequence). CDR3 length: 15 residues. CDR3: CSARDAAGRRAEAFF. The DNA for the CDR3 is TGCAGTGCTAGAGATGCGGCAGGGAGGAGGGCTGAAGCTTTCTTT.

This clonotype was detected a few times. The chain carries TRBV27 and TRBJ1-5; 7 nucleotides match TRBD1. The trim removed 8 bases at V and 2 bases at J, leaving 3 bases unmatched. There are 13 residues in the CDR3. Germline CDR1 MNHEY, CDR2 SMNVEV (reference sequence). The CDR3 spells CASWQGGNQPQHF. The DNA of the CDR3 is TGTGCCAGCTGGCAGGGGGGCAATCAGCCCCAGCATTTT.

In this sample, this clonotype turned up many times. The chain couples TRBV27 to TRBJ2-7; 7 bases line up with TRBD1. Germline CDR1 and CDR2: MNHEY and SMNVEV (reference sequence). Trimming cost V 8 bases and J 6 bases; bases outside gene matches: 10. The CDR3 has 13 amino acids. The CDR3 loop is CASRRQGGAEQYF. The CDR3 nucleotides are TGTGCCAGCCGGAGACAGGGCGGCGCCGAGCAGTACTTC.